The T cell receptor beta chain under discussion was sequenced for a study of CD8 T cells in ankylosing spondylitis (dated by TCRdb to 2016 to 2017). Regarding the research as a whole: To find TCR variants linked to disease, the study profiled T cell receptor beta repertoires in ankylosing spondylitis patients and healthy donors. Peripheral blood samples were taken, and synovial fluid was additionally collected from ankylosing spondylitis patients. The full study cohort comprised 20 to 25 ankylosing spondylitis patients and 85 to 120 healthy donors. Beyond this particular receptor, the publication reports: Blood from ankylosing spondylitis patients appeared to be characterized by a TCR beta motif composed of roughly eight highly homologous amino acid variants. The disease-linked clones showed a CD8+ phenotype and occurred at relatively low frequencies in peripheral blood. The disease-linked clones were reported to be significantly enriched in matched synovial fluid samples from ankylosing spondylitis patients. Some TCR beta motif variants had previously been reported in synovial fluid and blood of reactive arthritis patients, which suggested common disease-initiation mechanisms.

Counted from cysteine to phenylalanine, this CDR3 has 16 amino acids. CDR3 DNA is the only sequence kept; it has 48 bases, read in frame from the first base. Germline trimming: 4 bases from V, 10 bases from J; junction bases outside gene matches: 14. Per the germline V gene (reference sequence), SGHKS is the CDR1 and YYEKEE is the CDR2. Sequencing instrument: Illumina HiSeq 2500. TCR beta libraries were prepared by quantitative 5'-RACE with molecular barcodes. The authors' pipeline ran thus. Disease-linked TCR variants were identified with a new computational method built on a probabilistic model of VDJ rearrangement. Starting from the raw public reads, TCRdb applied fastp trimming at Q25, assembled clones with MiXCR and retained in-frame beta chains. A single entry per CDR3 protein holds the most common genes and DNA from its merged rows. Clone size and V and J calls follow TCRdb, not the original study. This sample gives a few hundred thousand distinct CDR3 sequences in total; approximately 22% of them show up just once. The top ten clones comprise roughly 13% of the sample.

As regards this clonotype: Its antigen target is currently unknown. No base-level quality is on record; no much larger clone is a single base apart.

Source material: blood, either unsorted or a sorted T cell fraction (not recorded which). This TCR came from a male donor with ankylosing spondylitis or in good health (not recorded which). In this chain, TRBV5-5 is recombined with TRBJ2-1, with TRBD1 identical over 10 junction bases. The CDR3 protein is CASSPPPGQGGWEQFF. The nucleotide sequence reads as follows: TGTGCCAGCAGCCCGCCCCCTGGACAGGGGGGGTGGGAGCAGTTCTTC.